Below, 15 T cell receptor beta chains from the same sample are listed, as sequenced in a study of tissue T cells after allogeneic stem cell transplantation. The time point denotes: mouse harvest day 7 after allogeneic transplant. Each mouse received 10^7 T-cell-depleted marrow cells plus 10^6 splenic CD5+ T cells by tail vein. Clones were sequenced by immunoSEQ multiplex PCR, and TCRdb holds only the in-frame ones, with some missing. Of roughly 7,100 clones listed, more than 40% are singletons. Specimen: gut tissue. The receptors were gathered from a female BALB/c mouse given C57BL/6 T cells with graft-versus-host disease after an allogeneic hematopoietic cell transplant.

Comment on this clone: These gene names are mouse names. Read coverage stops 1 residue before the CDR3 terminus; the germline J gene supplies the remainder. The gene calls are TRBV26 and TRBJ1-5; D is uncertain. The CDR3 sequence is 14 residues long. Trimming took 7 bases from V and 0 from J, leaving 10 bases between them. Germline V CDR1 and CDR2: KGHPV, FQNQEV (reference sequence). CDR3 loop: CASTPDNNNQAPLF. The sequenced part of the CDR3 DNA is TGTGCCAGCACCCCGGATAATAACAACCAGGCTCCGCTT. Together with reference TRBV26 and TRBJ1-5, the CDR3 gives the full variable domain: NSKVIQTPRYLVKGQGQKAKMRCIPEKGHPVVFWYQQNKNNEFKFLINFQNQEVLQQIDMTEKRFSAECPSNSPCSLEIQSSEAGDSALYLCASTPDNNNQAPLFGEGTRLSVL.

Note on this clone: The gene names here belong to mouse. Read data end 1 residue before the CDR3 end; the end is taken from the germline J gene. V is TRBV13-3 and J is TRBJ2-1, with a possible D match to TRBD2 (7 bases). Germline CDR1 NNHDY, CDR2 SYVADS. This CDR3 is built from 15 residues. V shed 1 base and J shed 3 bases, with 11 bases lying between them. The DNA read from the CDR3 is TGTGCCAGCAGTGATATGGGGGGCCCCTATGCTGAGCAGTTC. As protein: CASSDMGGPYAEQF. The full CDR3 protein reads CASSDMGGPYAEQFF.

This clone appeared a few times. Gene names are mouse gene names. The read stops 1 residue short of the end of the CDR3; the missing end is completed from the germline J gene. The rearrangement links TRBV26 to TRBJ2-7, with 8 bases fitting TRBD2. Germline V CDR1 and CDR2: KGHPV, FQNQEV (reference sequence). The junction had 4 bases not matched to a gene; V was cut back by 0 bases and J by 6 bases. The CDR3 has 14 residues. The sequenced part of the CDR3 DNA is TGTGCCAGCAGTCTGTCCGGGGGGGCGCTTGAACAGTAC. This codes for CASSLSGGALEQY. The complete CDR3 protein is CASSLSGGALEQYF.

This clone was counted only a few times. Here the gene names and germline are mouse. Partial CDR3 DNA: TGTGCCAGCGGTAACAGGGATGAACAGTAC. It translates to CASGNRDEQY. The entire CDR3 reads CASGNRDEQYF. V and J are TRBV13-2 and TRBJ2-7; a possible D gene is TRBD1 (6 bases). The read ends 1 residue early relative to the CDR3; the germline J gene fills the gap. The V and J ends lost 4 bases and 5 bases respectively, with 7 bases between them. Germline V gene sequence: CDR1 NNHNN, CDR2 SYGAGS (reference sequence). The CDR3 spans 11 residues.

By share, this clone counts as medium-sized. Gene names refer to mouse genes. Sequencing ends 1 residue short of the CDR3 end; the germline J gene provides the rest. The V and J genes are TRBV19 and TRBJ1-4; no firm D call. CDR3 length equals 13 residues. Germline V gives CDR1 FNHDT, CDR2 SITEND (reference sequence). Trimming removed 0 bases at V and 4 bases at J, with 4 bases between. The CDR3 is CASSIGHNERLFF. CDR3 bases read: TGTGCCAGCAGTATAGGACACAACGAAAGATTATTT.

Turning to this clone: Mouse germline and gene names are used. The read stops 1 residue short of the end of the CDR3; the missing end is completed from the germline J gene. This chain connects TRBV26 to TRBJ2-5; D gene unclear. Trimming shortened V by 4 bases and J by 2 bases, and 4 bases separated the two germline ends. In germline, CDR1 is KGHPV, CDR2 FQNQEV (reference sequence). This CDR3 is built from 12 residues. The DNA read from the CDR3 is TGTGCCAGCAGTCCCATCCAAGACACCCAGTAC. The encoded protein is CASSPIQDTQY. The whole CDR3 is CASSPIQDTQYF.

As concerns this clone: The listed genes are named as in mouse. Sequencing ends 1 residue short of the CDR3 end; the germline J gene provides the rest. The chain recombines TRBV3 with TRBJ2-5; TRBD1 agrees at 7 bases. Germline CDR1 reads SNHLY; CDR2 reads FYNGKV (reference sequence). The V and J ends lost 5 bases and 0 bases, in that order; junction bases with no gene match: 2. This CDR3 spans 14 amino acids. CDR3 DNA (partial): TGTGCCAGCAGCCAGGGGGTTAACCAAGACACCCAGTAC. Translating it yields CASSQGVNQDTQY. The whole CDR3 sequence is CASSQGVNQDTQYF.

As for this clone: Any gene name here is a mouse gene name. Read sequence stops 1 residue before the CDR3 end, and the germline J gene provides the missing end. The rearrangement links TRBV3 to TRBJ1-2, with 9 nucleotides matching TRBD1. With V trimmed by 5 bases and J by 3 bases, 4 bases remained unmatched. The CDR3 is 14 residues long. In germline, CDR1 is SNHLY, CDR2 FYNGKV (reference sequence). The part of the CDR3 DNA that was read is TGTGCCAGCAGCCTGGGACAGGGTCACTCCGACTACACC. Protein sequence: CASSLGQGHSDYT. The full CDR3 sequence reads CASSLGQGHSDYTF.

Note on this clone: Genes here carry mouse names. CDR3 region: CASSRTGGAETLYF. CDR3 DNA, as far as it was read: TGTGCCAGCAGTCGGACAGGTGGTGCAGAAACGCTGTAT. The genes are TRBV26 and TRBJ2-3; TRBD1 matches at 7 bases. The read falls 1 residue short of the CDR3 end, and the missing part is taken from the germline J gene. CDR3 size: 14 residues. The germline V gene encodes CDR1 KGHPV and CDR2 FQNQEV (reference sequence). The J segment lost 1 base and the V segment lost 4 bases, leaving 2 bases of the junction unmatched.

Regarding this clone: Genes and germline come from the mouse. The CDR3 end lies 1 residue beyond the end of the read and is filled in from the germline J gene. V usage is TRBV12-1 and J usage is TRBJ1-1, with D maybe TRBD1 (6 bases). The CDR3 length is 14 residues. Trimming left V 2 bases short and J 1 base short, with 10 bases between. CDR1 and CDR2 from the germline V gene are SGHSN and HYEKVE. CDR3 sequence: CASSHRVTNTEVFF. The covered CDR3 bases are TGTGCCAGCTCTCACAGGGTGACGAACACAGAAGTCTTC.

On this clone: All gene names here are mouse names. The DNA ends 1 residue before the CDR3 does, and the rest of the CDR3 is filled in from the germline J gene. The chain recombines TRBV12-2 with TRBJ2-5, with 8 nucleotides matching TRBD2. The CDR3 extends over 13 amino acids. CDR1 and CDR2 from the germline V gene are SGHLS and HYDKME. Trimming removed 4 bases from V and 3 bases from J; junction bases left unmatched: 2. This CDR3 reads CASSRDWQDTQYF. The CDR3 bases that were read are TGTGCCAGCTCCCGGGACTGGCAAGACACCCAGTAC.

This clone was seen a few times. Mouse names are used for the genes. The CDR3 extends 1 residue past the end of the read, so its final part is completed from the germline J gene. V is TRBV14 and J is TRBJ2-1; 9 nucleotides line up with TRBD1. With V trimmed by 6 bases and J by 2 bases, 3 bases remained unmatched. The V gene's germline CDR1 is SGHDT and CDR2 FRDEAV. The length of the CDR3 is 14 residues. The chain's CDR3 is CASIRDRDYAEQFF. The DNA read from the CDR3 is TGTGCCAGCATCCGGGACAGGGACTATGCTGAGCAGTTC.

This clone was picked up a small number of times. Here the gene names and germline are mouse. The read is 1 residue too short to cover the CDR3 end, so that end is filled in from the germline J gene. This chain joins TRBV26 and TRBJ2-5; TRBD1 aligns across 11 bases. CDR3 size: 14 residues. V was pared by 4 bases and J by 6 bases, with 3 bases of the junction left unmatched. CDR1 is KGHPV and CDR2 is FQNQEV in the germline V gene (reference sequence). The CDR3 loop reads CASSPGQGADTQYF. The covered CDR3 bases are TGTGCCAGCAGTCCCGGACAGGGGGCGGACACCCAGTAC.

This clone was counted once. Gene names are mouse gene names. The read ends 1 residue early relative to the CDR3; the germline J gene fills the gap. V gene TRBV26 combines with J gene TRBJ2-5; 10 nucleotides match TRBD2. This CDR3 has 14 residues. V shed 5 bases and J 2 bases; nucleotides not matched to a gene: 1. Germline CDR1 is KGHPV and CDR2 is FQNQEV (reference sequence). CDR3 in amino acids: CASSRTGGQDTQYF. The DNA read from the CDR3 is TGTGCCAGCAGTAGGACTGGGGGCCAAGACACCCAGTAC. The full variable domain, its missing parts supplied by reference TRBV26 and TRBJ2-5, is NSKVIQTPRYLVKGQGQKAKMRCIPEKGHPVVFWYQQNKNNEFKFLINFQNQEVLQQIDMTEKRFSAECPSNSPCSLEIQSSEAGDSALYLCASSRTGGQDTQYFGPGTRLLVL.

This clone has more than one count but fewer than ten. Mouse gene names apply. The read ends 1 residue before the CDR3 terminus; that terminus is restored from the germline J gene. The V and J genes are TRBV26 and TRBJ1-5; TRBD1 might be the D (6 bases). This CDR3 contains 14 residues. Trimming took off 6 bases at V and 2 bases at J, with 11 bases between the two ends. Germline V gene data show CDR1 as KGHPV and CDR2 as FQNQEV (reference sequence). CDR3: CASSRGAYNQAPLF. The sequenced CDR3 bases are TGTGCCAGCAGCCGGGGGGCGTACAACCAGGCTCCGCTT.